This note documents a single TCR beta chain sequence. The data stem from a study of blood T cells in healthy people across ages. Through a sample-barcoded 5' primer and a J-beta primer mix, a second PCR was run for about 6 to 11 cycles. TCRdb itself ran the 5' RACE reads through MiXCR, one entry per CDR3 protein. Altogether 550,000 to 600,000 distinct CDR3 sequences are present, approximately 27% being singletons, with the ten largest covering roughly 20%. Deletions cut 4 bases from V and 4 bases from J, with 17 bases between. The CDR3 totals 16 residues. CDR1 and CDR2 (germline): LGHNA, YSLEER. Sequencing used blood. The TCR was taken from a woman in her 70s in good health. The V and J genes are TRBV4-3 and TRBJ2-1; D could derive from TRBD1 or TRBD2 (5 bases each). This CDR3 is CASSRGASRVYNEQFF. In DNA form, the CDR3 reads TGCGCCAGCAGCCGAGGGGCGTCCAGGGTATACAATGAGCAGTTCTTC.